The 7 T cell receptor beta chains in this list originate from one sample, sequenced in a study of cytomegalovirus exposure and HLA in healthy donors. Researchers ran the PCR with 60 Vbeta and 13 Jbeta primers. Sequencing was performed with immunoSEQ multiplex PCR; in TCRdb, only in-frame clones are kept and a portion is missing. The sample table includes 50,000 to 60,000 clones. The sequenced sample was PBMCs. These receptors were obtained from a male donor in good health and CMV-seronegative.

The chain recombines TRBV7-6 with TRBJ2-2, with 8 nucleotides matching TRBD2. Trimming cost V 1 base and J 2 bases; bases outside gene matches: 9. The CDR3 is made up of 18 amino acids. Germline lookup yields CDR1 SGHVS and CDR2 FNYEAQ. The CDR3 coding sequence is TGTGCCAGCAGCTTAGAGTCGAGCGGGGGCCTCAACACCGGGGAGCTGTTTTTT. Its translation: CASSLESSGGLNTGELFF.

The V call is TRBV7-8, the J call TRBJ2-7; 10 bases are shared with TRBD1. The germline V gene encodes CDR1 SGHVS and CDR2 FQNEAQ. With 1 base clipped from V and 4 bases from J, the junction kept 7 bases outside the gene matches. The CDR3 covers 16 residues. The CDR3 region is CASSLEVAGQGYEQYF. CDR3 bases: TGTGCCAGCAGCTTAGAGGTAGCGGGACAGGGGTACGAGCAGTACTTC.

The CDR3, as DNA: TGTGCCAGCAGCCCTGGGCAGGGGGCATTTCATGGCTACACCTTC. Translated: CASSPGQGAFHGYTF. The chain recombines TRBV4-2 with TRBJ1-2; 8 nucleotides align to TRBD1. Germline assignment: CDR1 LGHNA and CDR2 YNFKEQ. Unmatched junction bases numbered 10, after V lost 4 bases and J lost 6 bases. This CDR3 spans 15 amino acids.

The V call is TRBV5-1, the J call TRBJ2-5, with D possibly TRBD1 on 6 matching bases. The V gene lost 3 bases and the J gene lost 1 base, with 19 bases spanning the gap. CDR3 size: 17 residues. CDR1 and CDR2 (germline): SGHRS, YFSETQ. The CDR3 sequence is CASSWARGLTGQETQYF. The DNA of the CDR3 is TGCGCCAGCAGCTGGGCCCGGGGATTGACAGGCCAAGAGACCCAGTACTTC. Complete variable domain (other parts from reference TRBV5-1 and TRBJ2-5): KAGVTQTPRYLIKTRGQQVTLSCSPISGHRSVSWYQQTPGQGLQFLFEYFSETQRNKGNFPGRFSGRQFSNSRSEMNVSTLELGDSALYLCASSWARGLTGQETQYFGPGTRLLVL.

The chain links TRBV10-2 to TRBJ1-4; D might be TRBD1 (6 bases). The CDR3 sequence is 14 residues long. Trimming shortened V by 5 bases and J by 10 bases, and 17 bases separated the two germline ends. Germline-derived CDR1 and CDR2 are WSHSY and SAAADI. The CDR3: CASSPRGTAGKLFF. The CDR3 bases are TGCGCCAGCAGTCCAAGGGGGACGGCAGGAAAACTGTTTTTT.

The chain employs TRBV4-3 and TRBJ2-1; 7 bases fit TRBD1. Germline loops: CDR1 LGHNA, CDR2 YSLEER. This CDR3 has 15 amino acids. V lost 3 bases and J lost 2; bases outside the gene matches: 4. The CDR3 DNA sequence: TGCGCCAGCAGCCAGGGACAGACTACCTACAATGAGCAGTTCTTC. Its translation: CASSQGQTTYNEQFF.

On this clone itself: The germline gene is not matched at one end of the junction; a read error may be the cause. This sequence joins TRBV7-2 and TRBJ2-5, with D possibly being TRBD2 (7 bases). This CDR3 is 16 amino acids long. Germline CDR1 reads SGHTA; CDR2 reads FQGNSA. CDR3 sequence (DNA): TGTGCCAGCAGCTTACGAGGTTCGGGGGGCCGGGAGAACCAGTACTTC. Its protein is CASSLRGSGGRENQYF.